This note documents a single T cell receptor beta chain sequence. A multiplex PCR was run with 60 Vbeta primers and 13 Jbeta primers. The repertoire was sequenced with immunoSEQ multiplex PCR; TCRdb's copy has only in-frame clones and lacks some. The sample includes around 150,000 clones, around three quarters seen only once; the top ten take 3.1%. This entry is derived from a study of cytomegalovirus exposure and HLA in healthy donors. The CDR3 length is 13 residues. Germline V gene lookup returns CDR1 GTSNPN and CDR2 SVGIG (reference sequence). V shed 1 base and J shed 5 bases, with 9 bases lying between them.

This rearrangement joins TRBV30 to TRBJ1-5; TRBD1 is a possible D gene (5 bases). Sequenced material: PBMCs. The TCR comes from a man aged 40-49 years in good health and CMV-seronegative. CDR3 DNA sequence: TGTGCCTGGAGTGGCGGGGGGTATCAGCCCCAGCATTTT. It encodes CAWSGGGYQPQHF.